These 29 T cell receptor beta chains came from one sample sequenced in a study of blood T cell repertoires in COVID-19. Sequenced by immunoSEQ multiplex PCR; TCRdb stores in-frame clones only, minus some. The top ten hold roughly 3% of the sample, which has 270,000 or so clones, approximately 77% seen once. The sequencing sample was made of peripheral blood. These receptors were taken from a woman between 18 and 29 years old with acute or convalescent COVID-19.

This rearrangement joins TRBV10-3 to TRBJ2-1, with TRBD2 identical over 8 bases. J lost 9 bases, V lost 11 bases, and 6 bases had no gene match. CDR1 is ENHRY, CDR2 SYGVKD, per germline. The CDR3 spans 11 residues. The CDR3 loop reads CASDSGAEQFF. The CDR3 DNA follows: TGTGCCTCCGATAGCGGGGCTGAGCAGTTCTTC.

The sample holds one count of this clone. This chain joins TRBV7-9 and TRBJ1-1, with 8 nucleotides matching TRBD1. J was trimmed by 5 bases and V by 5 bases; bases with no gene match: 7. CDR1 is SEHNR, CDR2 FQNEAQ, per germline (reference sequence). The CDR3 sequence is 14 residues long. Here the CDR3 DNA reads TGTGCCAGCAGCGCTTTTACAGGGGGGACTGAAGCTTTCTTT. It is translated as CASSAFTGGTEAFF.

This rearrangement joins TRBV6-2 or TRBV6-3 to TRBJ2-3; D unclear. The CDR3 runs 16 residues. Trimming removed 2 bases from V and 0 bases from J, with 12 bases in between. The germline CDR1 and CDR2 sequences are MNHEY and SVGEGT. CDR3 bases: TGTGCCAGCAGTTACATCGTCAGGTTTAGCACAGATACGCAGTATTTT. It codes for CASSYIVRFSTDTQYF.

The rearrangement joins TRBV6-5 to TRBJ2-2; TRBD2 matches 8 bases. The CDR3 is 15 amino acids. The germline gives CDR1 MNHEY, CDR2 SVGAGI. The V segment lost 6 bases and the J segment 0 bases; nucleotides outside the gene matches: 3. CDR3 in amino acids: CASRSGSSNTGELFF. The CDR3 DNA is TGTGCCAGCAGGAGCGGGAGCTCGAACACCGGGGAGCTGTTTTTT.

The chain joins TRBV30 to TRBJ2-3; no clear D gene. This CDR3 region has 12 residues. Trimming shortened V by 5 bases and J by 0 bases, and 6 bases separated the two germline ends. CDR1 is GTSNPN, CDR2 SVGIG, per germline (reference sequence). CDR3 coding DNA: TGTGCCTGGGGTCATAGCACAGATACGCAGTATTTT. The encoded protein is CAWGHSTDTQYF.

The chain joins TRBV7-8 to TRBJ1-6; tentative D call: TRBD1 (6 bases). V gave up 3 bases and J gave up 9 bases, with 15 bases separating them. The CDR3 covers 15 residues. Per germline, CDR1 SGHVS and CDR2 FQNEAQ. The CDR3 DNA reads TGTGCCAGCAGCTTTTATAACAGGGTAGTTTCACCCCTCCACTTT. This encodes CASSFYNRVVSPLHF.

On this clone: A read error may account for a junction end that differs from germline. The rearrangement links TRBV12-3 or TRBV12-4 to TRBJ2-3; D not resolved. CDR3 size: 12 residues. This chain's CDR3 is CASTLLGDTQYF. CDR3 DNA: TGTGCCAGCACTTTACTCGGGGATACGCAGTATTTT.

The chain is built from TRBV11-3 and TRBJ2-2, with 7 bases lining up with TRBD1. Germline loops: CDR1 SGHNT, CDR2 YENEEA. With 1 base clipped from V and 0 bases from J, the junction kept 5 bases outside the gene matches. The CDR3 covers 17 residues. Here the CDR3 DNA reads TGTGCCAGCAGCTTAGGGGACAGACCAACGAACACCGGGGAGCTGTTTTTT. This gives the protein CASSLGDRPTNTGELFF.

The genes are TRBV9 and TRBJ2-3, with D perhaps matching TRBD2 (6 bases). There are 19 residues in the CDR3. Trimming cost V 3 bases and J 0 bases, with 23 bases left between them. Germline V lookup: CDR1 SGDLS, CDR2 YYNGEE. The CDR3 reads CASSAVRAAGGASTDTQYF. CDR3 DNA sequence: TGTGCCAGCAGCGCGGTTAGGGCCGCCGGGGGAGCGAGCACAGATACGCAGTATTTT.

The chain combines TRBV25-1 with TRBJ2-1; 7 bases fit TRBD2. J lost 8 bases, V lost 4 bases, and 8 bases had no gene match. CDR1 is MGHDK and CDR2 is SYGVNS in the germline V gene. This CDR3 spans 14 amino acids. CDR3 amino acids: CASSGGGRTDEQFF. The CDR3 region has the DNA TGTGCCAGCAGTGGGGGAGGGAGGACCGATGAGCAGTTCTTC.

V is TRBV3-1 (or the pseudogene TRBV3-2) and J is TRBJ2-7; 10 bases are a match to TRBD2. V was pared by 4 bases and J by 4 bases, with 34 bases of the junction left unmatched. Germline assignment: CDR1 LGHDT and CDR2 YNNKEL (reference sequence). The CDR3 is 24 amino acids. This CDR3 is CASSRVPPSGSSLPRPPLIYEQYF. The CDR3 DNA reads TGTGCCAGCAGCCGGGTCCCGCCTAGCGGGAGTTCTCTACCCCGTCCCCCGCTTATATACGAGCAGTACTTC.

The chain carries TRBV19 and TRBJ1-4; 7 bases align to TRBD1. This CDR3 has 16 amino acids. Germline V gives CDR1 LNHDA, CDR2 SQIVND (reference sequence). Trimming removed 5 bases from V and 5 bases from J; junction bases left unmatched: 11. In DNA, the CDR3 is TGTGCCAGTAGTCCGCGTGGGACAGCCGAAAATGAAAAACTGTTTTTT. It is translated as CASSPRGTAENEKLFF.

This chain joins TRBV11-2 and TRBJ2-7, with D perhaps matching TRBD2 (5 bases). V shed 5 bases and J shed 4 bases, with 15 bases lying between them. The V gene's germline CDR1 is SGHAT and CDR2 FQNNGV. This CDR3 spans 14 amino acids. CDR3 loop: CASSPTRTSYEQYF. The CDR3 coding sequence is TGTGCCAGCAGCCCTACTAGAACCTCTTACGAGCAGTACTTC.

This clone appeared once. V and J are TRBV29-1 and TRBJ2-7, with TRBD1 matching over 7 bases. The CDR3 is 15 amino acids. The germline gives CDR1 SQVTM, CDR2 ANQGSEA. J gave up 3 bases and V 6 bases, and 14 bases lay outside the gene matches. The CDR3 DNA reads as TGCAGCGTAATAACAGGGGTCAACATTAACTACGAGCAGTACTTC. This encodes CSVITGVNINYEQYF.

The J gene is TRBJ2-3, the V gene TRBV5-1; 11 bases match TRBD2. The CDR3 covers 19 residues. V shed 4 bases, J shed 0 bases, and the junction held 13 bases outside the gene matches. The germline gives CDR1 SGHRS, CDR2 YFSETQ. The CDR3, as DNA: TGCGCCAGCAGCCGACCAGAACGAGGGACTAGCGGTAGCACAGATACGCAGTATTTT. As protein: CASSRPERGTSGSTDTQYF.

The chain employs TRBV10-1 and TRBJ2-7; 7 bases line up with TRBD1. Germline V gene lookup returns CDR1 WNHNN and CDR2 SYGVQD (reference sequence). This CDR3 is built from 13 residues. The V segment lost 5 bases and the J segment 6 bases; nucleotides outside the gene matches: 7. This chain's CDR3 is CASSSTGAGEQYF. The CDR3, as DNA: TGCGCCAGCAGTTCTACAGGGGCGGGCGAGCAGTACTTC.

The V gene is TRBV19, the J gene TRBJ1-2; the D gene is possibly TRBD1 (6 bases). There are 15 residues in the CDR3. The V gene lost 4 bases and the J gene lost 3 bases, with 15 bases spanning the gap. Germline V gives CDR1 LNHDA, CDR2 SQIVND (reference sequence). The CDR3 reads CASSTTGIVDYGYTF. The CDR3 DNA is TGTGCCAGTAGTACGACAGGTATAGTTGACTATGGCTACACCTTC.

The chain couples TRBV10-3 to TRBJ1-2, with TRBD1 as a possible D gene (5 bases). Trimming pared 3 bases from V and 8 bases from J, leaving 19 bases between. This CDR3 has 15 residues. Per the germline V gene, CDR1 is ENHRY and CDR2 is SYGVKD. The CDR3 loop is CAISDPTVVLEGYTF. In DNA form, the CDR3 reads TGTGCCATCAGTGATCCGACAGTAGTGTTGGAGGGCTACACCTTC.

V gene TRBV6-1 combines with J gene TRBJ1-2; 8 bases align to TRBD1. V was clipped by 4 bases and J by 6 bases; unmatched bases: 13. The CDR3 spans 16 residues. Germline V gene sequence: CDR1 MNHNS, CDR2 SASEGT. This CDR3 is CASSGADRDVFDGYTF. The CDR3 DNA is TGTGCCAGCAGTGGGGCGGACAGGGACGTGTTTGATGGCTACACCTTC.

J is TRBJ1-2 and V is TRBV25-1; TRBD1 is a possible D gene (5 bases). V was clipped by 5 bases and J by 5 bases, with 15 bases between them. Per germline, CDR1 MGHDK and CDR2 SYGVNS. The CDR3 runs to 14 residues. CDR3 coding DNA: TGTGCCAGCAGTCAGGGAGGGTCGGTATATGGCTACACCTTC. Translation: CASSQGGSVYGYTF.

The J gene is TRBJ1-6, the V gene TRBV27, with 7 bases identical to TRBD1. V gave up 6 bases and J gave up 9 bases; unmatched junction bases: 8. This CDR3 spans 14 amino acids. Germline-derived CDR1 and CDR2 are MNHEY and SMNVEV (reference sequence). The CDR3 DNA follows: TGTGCCAGCAGAATACAGGGGTCCAGTTCACCCCTCCACTTT. This codes for CASRIQGSSSPLHF.

The genes are TRBV28 and TRBJ1-6, with 7 bases aligning to TRBD1. J gave up 7 bases and V 3 bases, and 12 bases lay outside the gene matches. Germline V gene data show CDR1 as MDHEN and CDR2 as SYDVKM. The CDR3 runs to 17 residues. The chain's CDR3 is CASSFYGWDSKNSPLHF. CDR3 sequence (DNA): TGTGCCAGCAGTTTTTACGGGTGGGACAGTAAGAATTCACCCCTCCACTTT.

The chain employs TRBV28 and TRBJ1-5; TRBD1 is a possible D gene (5 bases). This CDR3 contains 14 residues. The ends were cut back, 8 bases at V and 6 bases at J, with 17 bases in the middle. Germline V gives CDR1 MDHEN, CDR2 SYDVKM. The CDR3 spells CASVEEVGAQPQHF. CDR3 coding DNA: TGTGCCAGCGTCGAAGAAGTTGGGGCTCAGCCCCAGCATTTT.

This clone came up once. The chain couples TRBV4-1 to TRBJ2-5, with 8 positions matching TRBD1. V lost 4 bases and J lost 1; bases outside the gene matches: 2. The CDR3 totals 14 residues. Germline V gene sequence: CDR1 MGHRA, CDR2 YSYEKL. CDR3 sequence reads: CASSLDRVQETQYF. The CDR3 coding sequence is TGCGCCAGCAGCCTGGACAGGGTCCAAGAGACCCAGTACTTC.

The J gene is TRBJ2-2, the V gene TRBV24-1, with 7 bases fitting TRBD2. Trimming cost V 8 bases and J 5 bases; bases outside gene matches: 4. The germline V gene encodes CDR1 KGHDR and CDR2 SFDVKD. CDR3 size: 13 residues. The CDR3 DNA sequence: TGTGCCACCATGGGAGCGGGAACCGGGGAGCTGTTTTTT. Amino acids: CATMGAGTGELFF.

The V and J genes are TRBV28 and TRBJ1-1; a possible D gene is TRBD1 (6 bases). CDR3 length equals 17 residues. V shed 3 bases and J shed 0 bases, with 17 bases lying between them. Per the germline V gene, CDR1 is MDHEN and CDR2 is SYDVKM. CDR3 sequence: CASSFLSTGKVNTEAFF. CDR3 DNA sequence: TGTGCCAGCAGTTTTCTCTCGACAGGAAAAGTGAACACTGAAGCTTTCTTT.

The CDR3 loop is CASKSLDSSSYNSPLHF. The DNA for the CDR3 is TGTGCCAGCAAATCCTTGGACAGCAGCTCCTATAATTCACCCCTCCACTTT. The rearrangement links TRBV25-1 to TRBJ1-6; possibly TRBD1 for D (6 bases). The CDR3 contains 17 residues. V gave up 7 bases and J gave up 0 bases, with 16 bases separating them. Germline CDR1 reads MGHDK; CDR2 reads SYGVNS.

The chain has TRBV4-3 and TRBJ2-1; D is ambiguous. CDR3 length equals 16 residues. The germline gives CDR1 LGHNA, CDR2 YSLEER. Trimming stripped 3 bases from V and 5 bases from J, with 17 bases between. The CDR3 coding sequence is TGCGCCAGCAGCCACGATAGCCTCCTTAGCCACAATGAGCAGTTCTTC. It yields the protein CASSHDSLLSHNEQFF.

This clone appeared a single time. The chain joins TRBV28 to TRBJ2-7; weak D call: TRBD1 (7 bases). CDR1 and CDR2 from the germline V gene are MDHEN and SYDVKM. Trimming stripped 4 bases from V and 7 bases from J, with 20 bases between. The CDR3 runs 15 residues. The CDR3 loop reads CASSSPLEGAREQYF. The DNA for the CDR3 is TGTGCCAGCAGTTCCCCGCTGGAGGGGGCTCGGGAGCAGTACTTC.